This TCR beta chain was captured by sequencing in a study of early T cells in non-severe SARS-CoV-2 infection. For the study at large: Chains were not paired, and sequencing was done on bulk RNA from unsorted whole blood. Study observations and caveats: Using VDJdb, the matching emphasized anti-spike CD8 responses while missing private and CD4 specificities.

Germline CDR1 and CDR2: LNHDA and SQIVND (reference sequence). The CDR3 covers 15 residues. Trimming took 1 base from V and 7 from J, leaving 14 bases between them. This clonotype was counted only a few times. Its antigen is unidentified. The protocol attached unique molecular identifiers to individual cDNA molecules. TCRdb re-called the 5' RACE reads through MiXCR, storing one row per CDR3 protein. The table lists some 91,000 distinct CDR3 sequences, about 10% of them singletons. The rearrangement links TRBV19 to TRBJ2-4; possibly TRBD1 for D (6 bases). The sample here was whole blood, taken at baseline. The TCR comes from an adult who was a healthcare worker with PCR-confirmed SARS-CoV-2 infection or an uninfected control (not recorded which). CDR3 in DNA: TGTGCCAGTAGTATAGTTACAGGGATACAGAACATTCAGTACTTC. Its translation is CASSIVTGIQNIQYF.